A selection of T cell receptor beta chains follows, all from one sample in a study of vaccination effects on CD4 cells after COVID-19. TCRdb's copy holds only in-frame clones and misses some; the assay was immunoSEQ multiplex PCR. The table includes over 10,000 clones, around 78% detected once. The antigens these receptors bind are not known. Source: CD4+ T cells from PBMCs cultured with HCoV-NL63 spike peptides, taken after COVID-19 vaccination. These receptors originate from a human donor who had a prior SARS-CoV-2 infection. CDR3s include the opening cysteine and the closing phenylalanine or tryptophan. A D gene is named only where the DNA matches it firmly. Some rows mark clone size as missing; the rest say once, few, many or name a class of expanded clone.

DNA	CDR3	D	size	V	J
TGTGCCACCAGTGATCCCGTAGCGAGATCCTACAATGAGCAGTTCTTC	CATSDPVARSYNEQFF	-	-	TRBV24-1	TRBJ2-1
TGTGCCAGCACCGGCGGGGGGACATCATACAATGAGCAGTTCTTC	CASTGGGTSYNEQFF	TRBD2	-	TRBV5-5	TRBJ2-1
TGTGCCATCAGTGAGGGGAGGACAGGGTTTGATGGCTACACCTTC	CAISEGRTGFDGYTF	TRBD1	-	TRBV10-3	TRBJ1-2
TGTGCCAGCAGTGACTGGGGGACAGGGGACTCTGGCTACACCTTC	CASSDWGTGDSGYTF	TRBD1	-	TRBV7-9	TRBJ1-2
TGTGCCACCAGCAGAGACGGGGGTGGCGAGCAGTACTTC	CATSRDGGGEQYF	-	-	TRBV15	TRBJ2-7
TGCGCCAGCAGCAGATACGGGACTAGCGGGAGGGCCTCATCTCACGAGCAGTACTTC	CASSRYGTSGRASSHEQYF	TRBD2	-	TRBV5-1	TRBJ2-7
TGTGCCAGCAGCCCGGACAGTAATTTAGGGTCACCCCTCCACTTT	CASSPDSNLGSPLHF	-	-	TRBV3-1/TRBV3-2	TRBJ1-6
TGTGCCAGCTCAAGAAAGCGGGAGCCGGGTACCGGGGAGCTGTTTTTT	CASSRKREPGTGELFF	TRBD2	once	TRBV18	TRBJ2-2
TGTGCCAGCAGTGGCTACAGGGAGGCTGAGCAGTTCTTC	CASSGYREAEQFF	-	once	TRBV2	TRBJ2-1
TGTGCCAGCAGCGTAGGCCCTAGCGGGGGTTACAATGAGCAGTTCTTC	CASSVGPSGGYNEQFF	TRBD2	once	TRBV9	TRBJ2-1
TGTGCCAGCAGCCAATTCAGGGCCTACAATGAGCAGTTCTTC	CASSQFRAYNEQFF	-	-	TRBV11-2	TRBJ2-1
TGTGCCAGCAGCCTCGCCGGGACCGATCTGGGCTACACCTTC	CASSLAGTDLGYTF	-	-	TRBV11-2	TRBJ1-2
TGTGCCAGCAGTGTGCTTACGGGACAGGGTTTTATCGGCGAGCAGTTCTTC	CASSVLTGQGFIGEQFF	TRBD1	-	TRBV2	TRBJ2-1
TGTGCCAGCAGCTTAGTGCCTAGCGGAGGGGGAGCAGATACGCAGTATTTT	CASSLVPSGGGADTQYF	-	-	TRBV7-2	TRBJ2-3
TGTGCCAGCAGTTTCTGGACAGGGGGCAATGAGCAGTTCTTC	CASSFWTGGNEQFF	TRBD1	once	TRBV7-2	TRBJ2-1
TGTGCCAGCAGCCTCAAGGTCGGGACAGGGAAGCGATACTTC	CASSLKVGTGKRYF	TRBD1	-	TRBV5-8	TRBJ2-7
TGTGCCATCAGTGACAGGGCCGAGGGGGACGAGCAGTACTTC	CAISDRAEGDEQYF	-	once	TRBV10-3	TRBJ2-7
TGTGCCAGCAGTCGCACTCCCACAGGGGACTTTGAAGCTTTCTTT	CASSRTPTGDFEAFF	TRBD1	few	TRBV6-2/TRBV6-3	TRBJ1-1
TGTGCCAGCAGCGTTGAGGGATGGGGGACAGATACGCAGTATTTT	CASSVEGWGTDTQYF	-	once	TRBV9	TRBJ2-3
TGTGCCAGCAGCTTAGCGGTGGCGGTTTCCTACGAGCAGTACTTC	CASSLAVAVSYEQYF	-	few	TRBV7-2	TRBJ2-7
TGTGCCAGCAGGAGGGTTGCTGCGGAAGCTTTCTTT	CASRRVAAEAFF	-	-	TRBV28	TRBJ1-1
TGCGCCAGCAGCTTGGATGGAAACTCTGGAAACACCATATATTTT	CASSLDGNSGNTIYF	-	-	TRBV5-1	TRBJ1-3
TGTGCCAGCAGTTTGGGGAATCAGCCCCAGCATTTT	CASSLGNQPQHF	-	-	TRBV12-3/TRBV12-4	TRBJ1-5
TGTGCCAGCAGTGCAGACTTTCCCCTCCACTTT	CASSADFPLHF	-	few	TRBV2	TRBJ1-6
TGTGCCAGCAGCCAGGGAGCGAACACCGGGGAGCTGTTTTTT	CASSQGANTGELFF	-	few	TRBV4-2	TRBJ2-2
TGTGCCAGCACCCCACAGGACTGCTCTGGAAACACCATATATTTT	CASTPQDCSGNTIYF	-	-	TRBV21-1	TRBJ1-3
TGTGCCACCAATCCAGGAGTGAGCGGGAGGGGGCAGTTCTTC	CATNPGVSGRGQFF	TRBD2	medium-sized	TRBV3-1/TRBV3-2	TRBJ2-1
TGTGCCAGCAGCTTGACCGGGACAGGGTCCTACGAGCAGTACTTC	CASSLTGTGSYEQYF	TRBD1	-	TRBV5-6	TRBJ2-7
TGTGCCAGCAGTTATAGGGGGACAGGGAGTTCCTACGAGCAGTACTTC	CASSYRGTGSSYEQYF	TRBD1	-	TRBV6-5	TRBJ2-7
TGTGCCAGCAGCTCTCGAATAGCGGTAGGCACAGATACGCAGTATTTT	CASSSRIAVGTDTQYF	-	-	TRBV11-2	TRBJ2-3
TGTGCCAGCAGCGTAGTCCCCGACAGGGGCGAGCAGTACTTC	CASSVVPDRGEQYF	TRBD1	few	TRBV9	TRBJ2-7
TGCAGCGTTGCCCCCGGGATTGAGACCCAGTACTTC	CSVAPGIETQYF	-	-	TRBV29-1	TRBJ2-5
TGTGCCAGCAGCGTCGGACTAGAGCAGTACTTC	CASSVGLEQYF	-	few	TRBV7-2	TRBJ2-7
TGCAGTGTATCCACCCCGGGACTTTACCTCTTC	CSVSTPGLYLF	-	-	TRBV20-1	TRBJ2-1
TGCAGTGCTAGACGCTCCTACGAGCAGTACTTC	CSARRSYEQYF	-	-	TRBV20-1	TRBJ2-7
TGTGCCAGCAGCCAAGATCTCGGTCGGGTGAACACTGAAGCTTTCTTT	CASSQDLGRVNTEAFF	-	-	TRBV14	TRBJ1-1
TGTGCCAGTAGTTTGGACAGGGGGCGCGGTATCGGTGAGACCCAGTACTTC	CASSLDRGRGIGETQYF	TRBD1	-	TRBV19	TRBJ2-5
TGCAGTGCTAGTCGAGCAGGACACGCTGAAAAACTGTTTTTT	CSASRAGHAEKLFF	-	-	TRBV20-1	TRBJ1-4
TGTGCCAGCAGTTTGGGACATGGGGCAGGACAAGAGACCCAGTACTTC	CASSLGHGAGQETQYF	-	-	TRBV6-6	TRBJ2-5
TGCGCCAGCAGCTTGGTAGCCAGGGGGCAGACAGATACGCAGTATTTT	CASSLVARGQTDTQYF	TRBD1	-	TRBV5-1	TRBJ2-3
TGTGCCAGCAGCTTAAGGGGGGACTACGCCTACGAGCAGTACTTC	CASSLRGDYAYEQYF	-	few	TRBV7-2	TRBJ2-7
TGCAGCGTTGAAGATCGGGGGCGACGGAGCTCCTACGAGCAGTACTTC	CSVEDRGRRSSYEQYF	-	-	TRBV29-1	TRBJ2-7
TGTGCCAGTAGTATCCGAAGCCCGGGACAGGGGAACTACGAGCAGTACTTC	CASSIRSPGQGNYEQYF	TRBD1	once	TRBV19	TRBJ2-7
TGTGCCAGCAGTTACAGTATTAACTATGGCTACACCTTC	CASSYSINYGYTF	-	-	TRBV6-2/TRBV6-3	TRBJ1-2
TGTGCCAGCAGCTTAATGCCTGGGGGTGGCTACACCTTC	CASSLMPGGGYTF	-	-	TRBV7-3	TRBJ1-2
TGTGCCACCAGTGATTGTCTAGCGGTGGCCTACGAGCAGTACTTC	CATSDCLAVAYEQYF	TRBD2	-	TRBV24-1	TRBJ2-7
TGTGCCACGTCCCGCGGAGGTGAAAAGACTGAAGCTTTCTTT	CATSRGGEKTEAFF	-	-	TRBV10-3	TRBJ1-1
TGTGCCAGCAGTGAATCGACAGGTGTCAATCAGCCCCAGCATTTT	CASSESTGVNQPQHF	-	few	TRBV2	TRBJ1-5
TGTGCCAGCCACTCTGGTGGGGTGAACATTCAGTACTTC	CASHSGGVNIQYF	-	-	TRBV6-5	TRBJ2-4
TGTGCCAGCAGTCCGGACGAGACTGAAGCTTTCTTT	CASSPDETEAFF	-	-	TRBV2	TRBJ1-1
TGTGCCATCAGTGTGGGCTATGGCTACACCTTC	CAISVGYGYTF	-	-	TRBV10-3	TRBJ1-2
TGTGCCAGCTCACCCCAACCGACAGGCCACACTGAAGCTTTCTTT	CASSPQPTGHTEAFF	-	-	TRBV18	TRBJ1-1
TGCGCCAGCAGCTTGACAGTGACAGATACGCAGTATTTT	CASSLTVTDTQYF	-	once	TRBV5-1	TRBJ2-3
TGTGCCAGCAGCTTAGATGCGGGAGAATTCCACGAGCAGTACTTC	CASSLDAGEFHEQYF	TRBD2	-	TRBV7-8	TRBJ2-7
TGCAGTGCTAGTTACGGCGGGAACCAAGAGACCCAGTACTTC	CSASYGGNQETQYF	-	-	TRBV20-1	TRBJ2-5
TGTGCCAGCAGCGTAGGCTCAGCCACTTGGCCTACGGAGCAGTTCTTC	CASSVGSATWPTEQFF	-	-	TRBV9	TRBJ2-1
TGCAGCGTCCTAGGACAGGGCCTCTATGGCTACACCTTC	CSVLGQGLYGYTF	TRBD1	-	TRBV29-1	TRBJ1-2
TGTGCCAGCAGCTTAGCGGCAGGGGACTATGGCTACACCTTC	CASSLAAGDYGYTF	-	-	TRBV7-2	TRBJ1-2
TGTGCCAGCAGTGTAGCGGGAGGCGCCACAGATACGCAGTATTTT	CASSVAGGATDTQYF	TRBD2	-	TRBV6-4	TRBJ2-3